This entry concerns a single T cell receptor beta chain. Its recognized antigen is unknown. Base-call qualities are not available, and no considerably larger clone is one nucleotide away. CDR1 and CDR2, looked up from the germline V gene (reference sequence), are SGHNT and YYREEE. The germline V end is reduced by 2 bases and the J end by 5 bases; junction bases left unmatched: 4. The CDR3 measures 14 amino acids from cysteine to phenylalanine. Only the CDR3 DNA stays, 42 bases, in frame from base 1. These data belong to a study of cytomegalovirus exposure and HLA in healthy donors (TCRdb year 2017). About the investigation overall: In an earlier analysis of about 560 of the donors, less than 350 Gb of sequence data and just under 120 million unique TCR beta sequences from approximately 180 million T cells were reported. To study patterns of TCR occurrence, a later analysis re-analyzed previously published TCR beta repertoires from several hundred donors and added high-resolution HLA genotyping. Approximately 300 gigabases of sequencing data and roughly 81 million unique TCR sequences made up an early release that covered several hundred HLA-typed donors. An earlier analysis of 587 of the donors used high-throughput TCR beta sequencing to judge whether each TCR beta V gene segment behaved as functional or pseudogenic. Across around 400 genotyped donors of the cohort, an average of approximately 240,000 unique TCR beta nucleotide sequences per donor were sequenced, and 15% to 20% of those sequences were non-productive. Roughly 5 DR-DQ haplotypes were handled as single units for association and clustering because linkage in the cohort was strong. Donor age, sex, ethnicity and CMV serostatus were collected together with the repertoire data. A separate validation cohort of roughly 120 different subjects was used in addition to the roughly 670-subject first cohort. Using immunosequencing, the study profiled T cell repertoires from fewer than 700 subjects and related those repertoires to cytomegalovirus serostatus. Class I and class II HLA loci were covered by the typing at four-digit resolution. To predict cytomegalovirus infection status, the study brought together high-throughput TCR immunosequencing, statistical association of individual TCRs with disease status, and machine learning. In a later genetic analysis, genome-wide SNP genotypes for about 55% of the roughly 700 donors were used, and that subset was treated as a discovery cohort. The genetic ancestry cluster associated with self-reported Caucasian donors included roughly 84% of the 300 to 400 genotyped donors. Rather than using new phenotypic data, the later analysis identified candidate immune exposures from TCR beta sequences and from how often those sequences occurred across donors. All discovery cohort repertoires had been generated on a single sequencing platform. The number of typed donors differed by locus: about 620-640 for A, B, C, DRB1 and DQB1; approximately 530 for DQA1; some 610 for DPA1; and 450 to 480 for DPB1. The study was designed to test whether signatures of past pathogen exposure could be identified by cataloging public T cell receptors. Points the paper makes about the study in general: A later genetic analysis reported fewer N-insertions in productive TCRs among donors in an Asian-associated ancestry cluster than the roughly 640-donor mean. A later analysis reported that several top co-occurrence clusters appeared linked to parvovirus B19, influenza, CMV and Epstein-Barr virus. In a later analysis, 16,951 TCR beta sequences were associated with specific HLA alleles at a false discovery rate of 0.05. Because some donors lacked HLA typing at each locus, the association tests relied only on the typed subset. A later analysis found that HLA-associated TCR beta chains were more clonally expanded and had lower generation probabilities than equally common non-associated chains. The study listed 164 TCR beta chains as associated with cytomegalovirus. A further reported finding was that TCR beta sequences accurately predicted the HLA-A and HLA-B alleles for most subjects in the first cohort. A few of the identified cytomegalovirus-associated TCR beta chains were confirmed in vitro to be specific for cytomegalovirus antigens. According to a later analysis, TCR association rates differed among HLA loci, with DRB1 alleles showing the most associated TCRs and HLA-C alleles showing the fewest. Only TCR beta chains were sequenced in this cohort, and the absence of alpha or paired-chain data limited detectable features. Roughly uniform sequencing depth across donors was assumed in presence/absence analyses, although this assumption may not hold. When HLA alleles, especially DR and DQ, strongly co-occurred, attributing TCR associations to individual alleles was difficult. Immune exposure information for the cohort was limited to CMV serostatus. In an earlier analysis of some 540 of the donors, most TCR beta V segments appeared in productive rearrangements about 87% or about 30% of the time, broadly matching IMGT annotations. Because the 87-base-pair reads could not distinguish some IMGT-functional V segments, including TRBV6-2 and TRBV6-3, those segments were excluded. A cluster of highly shared sequence variants was judged likely to be a technical artifact of the sequencing pipeline. According to the authors, the approach could potentially be generalized to other disease states and immunological phenotypes. Across donors, most TCR sequences were observed very rarely, whereas some public TCRs were present in many individuals. In a later genetic analysis, a missense DCLRE1C variant was associated with V-gene and J-gene trimming of TCR beta chains, and the association was replicated in an independent cohort. Correlated functional status among segregating V segments might be attributable to linkage disequilibrium, but an unknown experimental factor could not be ruled out. A later analysis found that most CMV-associated TCR beta chains appeared HLA-restricted, with HLA associations seemingly driven largely by CMV exposure. Cytomegalovirus status was reported to be diagnosed by the classifier with high specificity and sensitivity in both the original and validation cohorts. The earlier analysis of a few hundred of the donors excluded approximately 17 rarely observed V segments, including chromosome 9 orphons, because counts were too low.

Preparation of the library involved the immunoSEQ multiplex PCR assay. A mixture of 60 forward primers for TCR Vbeta segments and 13 reverse primers for TCR Jbeta segments was used in the multiplex PCR. A multiplex PCR assay on genomic DNA amplified the CDR3 region of rearranged TCR beta genes. The Illumina HiSeq System was used to sequence the amplified TCR beta libraries as 87-base-pair reads. The published analysis was carried out like this. A later analysis counted about 80 million unique TCR beta chains across the 550 to 750 repertoires, and roughly 9.9 million of these chains were shared by at least two donors. Raw reads were error-corrected and collapsed into unique sequences by a nearest-neighbor algorithm in which closely related sequences were merged to remove PCR and sequencing errors. CDR3 sequences were aligned to IMGT reference sequences to assign V, D and J gene segments. For a sequence to be retained, at least a six-nucleotide match to both a V gene segment and a J gene segment was required. A rearrangement counted as productive if the CDR3 had no stop codons and remained in frame with V and J, and every other rearrangement counted as non-productive. CDR3 was defined by IMGT convention, running from the second conserved V-encoded cysteine to the conserved J-encoded phenylalanine. In an earlier analysis of more than 550 of the donors, sequences lacking an unambiguous match to a single V gene segment were excluded. An earlier analysis of several hundred of the donors called V segments functional above 56.7% productive rearrangements and segregating when the between-donor standard deviation exceeded 5%. A statistical classification framework was built for diagnosing cytomegalovirus status from the catalog of TCR beta chain sequences. In a later analysis, V and J genes were assigned by comparing TCR nucleotide sequences against IMGT/GENE-DB human TR gene sequences. The TCRdist pipeline was used in a later analysis to assign CDR3 sequences and most-parsimonious VDJ recombination scenarios. In a later analysis, each TCR beta chain was defined by its CDR3 amino acid sequence together with its V-gene family, and reads without a unique V-gene family were excluded. As a way to deal with suspected cross-contamination and a sequencing artifact, a later analysis dropped 450 to 600 nucleotide sequences that were highly shared and had low generation probability. In a later analysis, a clonal expansion index for each public chain was calculated from normalized within-repertoire ranks of inferred template counts. In a later analysis, generation probabilities were computed with a VDJ recombination model fitted to out-of-frame rearrangements, and the resulting probabilities were checked against IGoR. A later analysis scored TCR-TCR, TCR-HLA and TCR-CMV co-occurrence with hypergeometric tests, applying a repertoire-size bias correction to TCR pairs. A later analysis estimated false discovery rates by permuting HLA or CMV assignments 20 times. In a later analysis, co-occurring TCRs were grouped with DBSCAN, and TCRdist sequence similarity was added when clustering was performed within HLA-allele-positive subsets. Repertoires with fewer than 30,000 or more than 120,000 public chains, plus five repertoires with anomalous nucleotide sharing, were excluded from co-occurrence clustering. The source is immuneACCESS, and TCRdb retained only in-frame sequences with V and J called. Part of the clones is not carried over; for the studies checked, unresolved V genes explain less than half of this, and the remainder is unexplained. The V and J calls and clone size are taken from that table; D and trimming were inferred from the DNA. Across this sample there are about 130,000 clones, with about 82% seen only once. The ten largest clones take up over 1% of the sample.

In total, roughly 670 healthy bone marrow donors made up the cohort. At the time of sampling, every cohort member was nominally healthy, though immune exposures that went unrecorded were likely present. The donor was CMV seronegative and belonged to the group of under 400 seronegative cohort members. A peripheral blood sample was provided by each donor, and peripheral blood mononuclear cells were used for TCR beta sequencing. Genomic DNA was extracted from the blood cell samples with the Qiagen DNeasy Blood Extraction Kit. Sequenced material: PBMCs. The chain is made from TRBV5-4 and TRBJ2-7, with 10 bases aligning to TRBD1. This clonotype originated in a boy under 18 in good health and CMV-seronegative. At the DNA level, the sequence is TGTGCCAGCAGCTTTGGGACAGGGGTCGACGAGCAGTACTTC. Translated, it reads CASSFGTGVDEQYF.